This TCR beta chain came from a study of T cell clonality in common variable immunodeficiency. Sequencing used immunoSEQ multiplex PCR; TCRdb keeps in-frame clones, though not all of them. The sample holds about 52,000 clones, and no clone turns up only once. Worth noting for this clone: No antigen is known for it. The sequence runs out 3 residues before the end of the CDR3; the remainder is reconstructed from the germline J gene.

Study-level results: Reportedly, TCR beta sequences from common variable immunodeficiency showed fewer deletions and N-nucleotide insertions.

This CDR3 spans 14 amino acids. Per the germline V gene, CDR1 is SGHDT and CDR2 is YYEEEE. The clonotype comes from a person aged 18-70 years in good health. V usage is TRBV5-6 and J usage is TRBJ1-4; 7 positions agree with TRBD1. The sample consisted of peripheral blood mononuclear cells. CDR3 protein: CASSQGQPNSPLFF. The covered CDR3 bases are TGTGCCAGCAGCCAGGGACAGCCAAATTCACCA.